This paragraph reports one T cell receptor (beta chain). These data originate in a study of OX40 agonist ivuxolimab in advanced cancers. Study-level background: The patients got ivuxolimab, which is an agonistic anti-OX40 (CD134) antibody. Each patient was given ivuxolimab into a vein every 2 weeks, at 0.01 to 10 mg/kg.

Profiling relied on immunoSEQ multiplex PCR, and the TCRdb table lists in-frame clones only, not all of them. The data contain approximately 78,000 clones, about 88% of them singletons. The CDR3 runs to 18 residues. CDR1 and CDR2 (germline): SGHAT, FQNNGV. Trimming cost V 1 base and J 3 bases, with 22 bases left between them. The sample here was CD4+ or CD8+ T cells sorted from blood, taken in a trial of the OX40 agonist ivuxolimab. This receptor was obtained from an adult with an advanced solid tumor such as melanoma, head and neck, liver or kidney cancer. The genes are TRBV11-2 and TRBJ2-7; tentative D call: TRBD2 (6 bases). The CDR3 reads CASSLGDRYSGEYYEQYF. Here the CDR3 DNA reads TGTGCCAGCAGCTTAGGGGACCGCTATAGCGGCGAATACTACGAGCAGTACTTC.